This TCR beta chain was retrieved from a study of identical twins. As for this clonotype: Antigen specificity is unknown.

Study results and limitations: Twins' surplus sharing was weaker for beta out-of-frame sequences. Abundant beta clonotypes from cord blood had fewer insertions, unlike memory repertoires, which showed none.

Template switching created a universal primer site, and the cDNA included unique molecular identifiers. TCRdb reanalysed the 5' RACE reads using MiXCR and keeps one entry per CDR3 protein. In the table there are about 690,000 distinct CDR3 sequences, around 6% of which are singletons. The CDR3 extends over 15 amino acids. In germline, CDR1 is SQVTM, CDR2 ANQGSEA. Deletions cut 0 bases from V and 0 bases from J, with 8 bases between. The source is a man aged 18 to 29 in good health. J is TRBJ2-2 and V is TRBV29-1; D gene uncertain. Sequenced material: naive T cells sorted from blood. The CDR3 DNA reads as TGCAGCGTTGAAGAGCGCCTAGCGAACACCGGGGAGCTGTTTTTT. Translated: CSVEERLANTGELFF.